The clone carrying this T cell receptor (beta chain) showed up just a few times. The antigen is not known. These data are taken from a study of beta chain features in type 1 diabetes. Study background: Taken together, all samples contributed fewer than 110 million examined sorted cells. Study-level results: Patients with Type 1 diabetes showed moderately but significantly shorter TCRB CDR3s in all four CD4+ subsets.

V lost 0 bases and J 3 bases, leaving 7 bases between the germline ends. The CDR3 totals 13 residues. Germline V gene data show CDR1 as SGHDT and CDR2 as YYEEEE. Sequenced material consisted of expressed TCRB transcripts (all of the isolated RNA was reverse transcribed). Measured with immunoSEQ multiplex PCR; TCRdb has only the in-frame clones, and not every one. This sample has 350,000 to 450,000 clones, with roughly 12% found just once. This chain links TRBV5-6 with TRBJ2-7; D is ambiguous. The origin of this receptor is a woman between 18 and 29 years old with type 1 diabetes. What was sequenced was naive CD4+ T cells from blood. Written as DNA, the CDR3 is TGTGCCAGCAGCTTGGCCGCCGGCTACGAGCAGTACTTC. This codes for CASSLAAGYEQYF. The complete variable domain, with remaining parts taken from reference TRBV5-6 and TRBJ2-7, reads DAGVTQSPTHLIKTRGQQVTLRCSPKSGHDTVSWYQQALGQGPQFIFQYYEEEERQRGNFPDRFSGHQFPNYSSELNVNALLLGDSALYLCASSLAAGYEQYFGPGTRLTVT.